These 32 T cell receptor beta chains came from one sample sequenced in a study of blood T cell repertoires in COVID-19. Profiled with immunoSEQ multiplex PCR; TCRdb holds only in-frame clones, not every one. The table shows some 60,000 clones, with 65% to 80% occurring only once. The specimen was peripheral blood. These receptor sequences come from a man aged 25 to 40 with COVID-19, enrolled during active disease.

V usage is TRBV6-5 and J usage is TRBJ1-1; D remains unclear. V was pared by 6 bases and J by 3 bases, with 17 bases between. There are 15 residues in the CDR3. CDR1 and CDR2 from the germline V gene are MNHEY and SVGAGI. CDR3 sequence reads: CASRLVASTYTEAFF. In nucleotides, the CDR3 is TGTGCCAGCAGACTAGTAGCCAGCACATACACTGAAGCTTTCTTT.

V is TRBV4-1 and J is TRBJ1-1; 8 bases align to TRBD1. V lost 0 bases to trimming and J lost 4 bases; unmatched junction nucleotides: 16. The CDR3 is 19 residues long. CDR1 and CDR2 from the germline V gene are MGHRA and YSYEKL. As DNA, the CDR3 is TGCGCCAGCAGCCAAGATGGGGGGGCAGGGGGCGGTTGGATCACTGAAGCTTTCTTT. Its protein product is CASSQDGGAGGGWITEAFF.

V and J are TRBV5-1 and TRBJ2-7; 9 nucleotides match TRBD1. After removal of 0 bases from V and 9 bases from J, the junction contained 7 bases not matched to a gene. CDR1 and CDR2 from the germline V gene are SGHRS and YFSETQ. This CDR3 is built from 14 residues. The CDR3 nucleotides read TGCGCCAGCAGCTTGGGACAGGGGGGCGCCGGGCAGTACTTC. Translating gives CASSLGQGGAGQYF.

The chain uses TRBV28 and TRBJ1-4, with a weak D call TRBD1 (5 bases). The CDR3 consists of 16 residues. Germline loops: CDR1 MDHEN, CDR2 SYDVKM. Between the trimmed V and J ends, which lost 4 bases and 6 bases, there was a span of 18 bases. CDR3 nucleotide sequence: TGTGCCAGCAGTTCTGTTCCAACCTCGGGGGATGAAAAACTGTTTTTT. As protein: CASSSVPTSGDEKLFF.

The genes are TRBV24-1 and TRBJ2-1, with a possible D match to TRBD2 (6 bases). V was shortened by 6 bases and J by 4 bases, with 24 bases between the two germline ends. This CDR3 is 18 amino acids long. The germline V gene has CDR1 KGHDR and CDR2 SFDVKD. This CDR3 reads CATSSLGAGRDRYNEQFF. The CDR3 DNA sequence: TGTGCCACCAGTTCTCTTGGGGCCGGGCGGGATAGGTACAATGAGCAGTTCTTC.

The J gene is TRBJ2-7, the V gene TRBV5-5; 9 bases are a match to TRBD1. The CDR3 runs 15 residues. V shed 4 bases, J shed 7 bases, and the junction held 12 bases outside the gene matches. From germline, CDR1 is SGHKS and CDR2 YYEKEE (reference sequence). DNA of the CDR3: TGTGCCAGCAGCCACCCGGGACAGGGTATAGGTGAGCAGTACTTC. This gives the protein CASSHPGQGIGEQYF.

The CDR3 reads CATSTGQGIYNEQFF. CDR3 sequence (DNA): TGTGCCACCAGCACCGGACAGGGCATCTACAATGAGCAGTTCTTC. V is TRBV15 and J is TRBJ2-1; the match to TRBD1 covers 8 bases. The germline V gene has CDR1 LNHNV and CDR2 YYDKDF (reference sequence). The V and J ends lost 4 bases and 3 bases, in that order; junction bases with no gene match: 5. The CDR3 covers 15 residues.

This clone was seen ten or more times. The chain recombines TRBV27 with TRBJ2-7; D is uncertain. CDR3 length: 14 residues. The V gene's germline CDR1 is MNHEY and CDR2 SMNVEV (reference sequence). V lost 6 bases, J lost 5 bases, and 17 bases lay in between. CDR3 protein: CASSPRMSVDEQYF. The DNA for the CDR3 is TGTGCCAGCAGCCCTAGGATGTCCGTGGACGAGCAGTACTTC.

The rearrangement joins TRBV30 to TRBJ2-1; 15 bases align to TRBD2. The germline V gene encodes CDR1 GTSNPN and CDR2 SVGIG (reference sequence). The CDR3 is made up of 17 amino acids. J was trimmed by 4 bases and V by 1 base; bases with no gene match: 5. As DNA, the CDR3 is TGTGCCTGGAGTGGGACTAGCGGGAGGGGCCGTTACAATGAGCAGTTCTTC. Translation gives CAWSGTSGRGRYNEQFF.

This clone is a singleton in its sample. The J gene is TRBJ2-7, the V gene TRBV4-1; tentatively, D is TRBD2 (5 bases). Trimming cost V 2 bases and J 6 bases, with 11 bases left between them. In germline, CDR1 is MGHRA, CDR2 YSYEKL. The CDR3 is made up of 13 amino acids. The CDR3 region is CASSQLEGSEQYF. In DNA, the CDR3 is TGCGCCAGCAGCCAACTCGAGGGATCCGAGCAGTACTTC.

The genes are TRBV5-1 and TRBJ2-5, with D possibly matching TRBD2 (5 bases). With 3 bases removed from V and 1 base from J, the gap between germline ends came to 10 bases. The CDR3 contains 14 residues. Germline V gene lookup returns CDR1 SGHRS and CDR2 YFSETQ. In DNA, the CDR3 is TGCGCCAGCAGCTCAATACTAGGCCAAGAGACCCAGTACTTC. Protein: CASSSILGQETQYF. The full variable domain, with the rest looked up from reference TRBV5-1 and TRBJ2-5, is KAGVTQTPRYLIKTRGQQVTLSCSPISGHRSVSWYQQTPGQGLQFLFEYFSETQRNKGNFPGRFSGRQFSNSRSEMNVSTLELGDSALYLCASSSILGQETQYFGPGTRLLVL.

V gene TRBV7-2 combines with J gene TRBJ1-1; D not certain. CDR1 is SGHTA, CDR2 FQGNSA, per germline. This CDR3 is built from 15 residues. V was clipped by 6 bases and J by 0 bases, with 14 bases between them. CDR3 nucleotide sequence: TGTGCCAGCAGACCAAGGACGGGATTGAACACTGAAGCTTTCTTT. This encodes CASRPRTGLNTEAFF.

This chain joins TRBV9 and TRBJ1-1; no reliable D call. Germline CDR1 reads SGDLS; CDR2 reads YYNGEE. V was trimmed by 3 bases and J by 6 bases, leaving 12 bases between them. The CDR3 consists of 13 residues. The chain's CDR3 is CASSAVPGAEAFF. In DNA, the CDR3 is TGTGCCAGCAGCGCCGTCCCGGGAGCTGAAGCTTTCTTT.

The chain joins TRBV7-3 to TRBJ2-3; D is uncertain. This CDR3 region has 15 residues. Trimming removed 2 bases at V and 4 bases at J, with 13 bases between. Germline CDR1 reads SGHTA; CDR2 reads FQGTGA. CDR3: CASSLDSAASDTQYF. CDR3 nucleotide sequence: TGTGCCAGCAGCTTAGACTCGGCTGCCTCAGATACGCAGTATTTT. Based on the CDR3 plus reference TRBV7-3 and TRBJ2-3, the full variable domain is GAGVSQTPSNKVTEKGKYVELRCDPISGHTALYWYRQSLGQGPEFLIYFQGTGAADDSGLPNDRFFAVRPEGSVSTLKIQRTERGDSAVYLCASSLDSAASDTQYFGPGTRLTVL.

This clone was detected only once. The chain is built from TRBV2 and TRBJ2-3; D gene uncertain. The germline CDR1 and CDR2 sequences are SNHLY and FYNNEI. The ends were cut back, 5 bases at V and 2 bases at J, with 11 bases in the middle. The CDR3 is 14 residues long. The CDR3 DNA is TGTGCCAGCAGTATCCTAGACTCCACAGATACGCAGTATTTT. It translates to CASSILDSTDTQYF.

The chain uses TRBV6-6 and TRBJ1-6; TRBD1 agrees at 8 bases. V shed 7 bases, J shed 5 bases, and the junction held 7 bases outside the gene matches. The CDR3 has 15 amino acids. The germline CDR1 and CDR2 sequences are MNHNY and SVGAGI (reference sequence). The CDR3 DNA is TGTGCCAGCACCCCGACAGGGGTTGATAATTCACCCCTCCACTTT. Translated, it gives CASTPTGVDNSPLHF.

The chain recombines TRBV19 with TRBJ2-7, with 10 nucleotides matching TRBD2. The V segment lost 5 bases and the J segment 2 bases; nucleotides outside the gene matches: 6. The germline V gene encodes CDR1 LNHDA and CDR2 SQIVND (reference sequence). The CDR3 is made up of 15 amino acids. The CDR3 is CASSSGTSDAYEQYF. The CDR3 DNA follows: TGTGCCAGTAGTTCCGGGACTAGCGACGCCTACGAGCAGTACTTC. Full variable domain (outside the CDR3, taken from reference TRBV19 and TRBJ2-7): DGGITQSPKYLFRKEGQNVTLSCEQNLNHDAMYWYRQDPGQGLRLIYYSQIVNDFQKGDIAEGYSVSREKKESFPLTVTSAQKNPTAFYLCASSSGTSDAYEQYFGPGTRLTVT.

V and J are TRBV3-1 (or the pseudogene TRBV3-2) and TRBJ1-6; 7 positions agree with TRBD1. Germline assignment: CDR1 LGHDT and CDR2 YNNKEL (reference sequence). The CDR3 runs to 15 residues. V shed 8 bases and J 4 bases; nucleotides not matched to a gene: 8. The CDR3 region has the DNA TGTGCCAGCCGGGGACAGAGCCTGTATAATTCACCCCTCCACTTT. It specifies CASRGQSLYNSPLHF.

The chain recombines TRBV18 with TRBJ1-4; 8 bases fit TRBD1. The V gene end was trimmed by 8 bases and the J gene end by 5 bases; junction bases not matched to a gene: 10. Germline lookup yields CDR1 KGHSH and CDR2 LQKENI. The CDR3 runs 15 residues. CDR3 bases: TGTGCCAGCGCCGTAAACCGGGACAGGAATGAAAAACTGTTTTTT. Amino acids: CASAVNRDRNEKLFF.

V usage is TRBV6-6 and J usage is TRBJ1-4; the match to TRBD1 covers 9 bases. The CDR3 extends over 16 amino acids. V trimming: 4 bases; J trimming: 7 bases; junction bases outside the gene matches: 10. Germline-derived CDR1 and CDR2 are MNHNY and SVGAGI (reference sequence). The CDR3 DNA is TGTGCCAGCAGTTCCCAAAACAGGGGGCAAGGTGAAAAACTGTTTTTT. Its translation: CASSSQNRGQGEKLFF.

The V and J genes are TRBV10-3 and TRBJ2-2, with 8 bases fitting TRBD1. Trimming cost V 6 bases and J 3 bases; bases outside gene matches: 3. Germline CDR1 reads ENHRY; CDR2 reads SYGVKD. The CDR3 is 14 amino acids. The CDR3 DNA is TGTGCCATCAGGTTGACAGGGGACACCGGGGAGCTGTTTTTT. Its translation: CAIRLTGDTGELFF.

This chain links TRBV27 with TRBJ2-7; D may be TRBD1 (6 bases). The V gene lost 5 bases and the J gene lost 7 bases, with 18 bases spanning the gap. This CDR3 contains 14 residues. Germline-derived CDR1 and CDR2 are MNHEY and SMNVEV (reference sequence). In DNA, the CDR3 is TGTGCCAGCAGTCAAGGGGGTCCAGGCTGGGAGCAGTACTTC. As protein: CASSQGGPGWEQYF.

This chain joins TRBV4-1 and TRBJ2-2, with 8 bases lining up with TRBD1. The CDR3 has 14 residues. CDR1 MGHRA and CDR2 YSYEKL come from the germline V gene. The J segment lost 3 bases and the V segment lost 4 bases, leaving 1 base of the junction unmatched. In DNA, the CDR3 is TGCGCCAGCAGCCTGGGACAGGACACCGGGGAGCTGTTTTTT. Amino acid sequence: CASSLGQDTGELFF.

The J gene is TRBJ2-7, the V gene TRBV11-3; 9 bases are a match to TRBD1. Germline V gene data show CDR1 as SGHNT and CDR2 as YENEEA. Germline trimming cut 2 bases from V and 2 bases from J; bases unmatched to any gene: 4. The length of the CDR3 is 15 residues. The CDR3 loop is CASSLLGQGPYEQYF. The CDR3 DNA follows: TGTGCCAGCAGCTTACTTGGACAGGGGCCCTACGAGCAGTACTTC.

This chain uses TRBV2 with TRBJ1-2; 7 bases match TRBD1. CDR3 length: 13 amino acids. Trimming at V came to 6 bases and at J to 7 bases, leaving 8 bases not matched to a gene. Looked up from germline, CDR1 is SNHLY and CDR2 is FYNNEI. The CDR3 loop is CASSEGARGGYTF. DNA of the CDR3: TGTGCCAGCAGCGAGGGGGCTCGGGGTGGCTACACCTTC.

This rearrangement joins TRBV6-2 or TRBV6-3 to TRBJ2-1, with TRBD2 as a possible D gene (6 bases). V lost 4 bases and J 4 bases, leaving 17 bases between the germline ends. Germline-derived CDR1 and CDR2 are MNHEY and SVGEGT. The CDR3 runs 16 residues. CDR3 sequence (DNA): TGTGCCAGCAGTTCTATAACGGGAGCCCTATACAATGAGCAGTTCTTC. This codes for CASSSITGALYNEQFF.

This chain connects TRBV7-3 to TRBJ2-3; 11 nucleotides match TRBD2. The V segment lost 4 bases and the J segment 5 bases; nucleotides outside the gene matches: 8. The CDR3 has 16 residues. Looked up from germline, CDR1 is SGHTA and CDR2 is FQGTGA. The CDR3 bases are TGTGCCAGCAGCTCCTTAGCGGGGGGGCCGAGAGATACGCAGTATTTT. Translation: CASSSLAGGPRDTQYF.

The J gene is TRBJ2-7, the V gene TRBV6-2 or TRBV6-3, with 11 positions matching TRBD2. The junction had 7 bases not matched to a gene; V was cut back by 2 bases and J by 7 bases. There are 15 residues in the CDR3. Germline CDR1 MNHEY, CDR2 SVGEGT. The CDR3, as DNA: TGTGCCAGCAGTTACGAGGGACTAGCGGCATGGGAGCAGTACTTC. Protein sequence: CASSYEGLAAWEQYF.

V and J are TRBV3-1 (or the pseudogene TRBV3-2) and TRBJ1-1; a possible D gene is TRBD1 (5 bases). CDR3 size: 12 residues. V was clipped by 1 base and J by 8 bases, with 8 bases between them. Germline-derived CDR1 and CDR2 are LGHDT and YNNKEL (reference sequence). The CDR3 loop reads CASSQGAGEAFF. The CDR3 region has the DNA TGTGCCAGCAGCCAAGGGGCAGGGGAAGCTTTCTTT.

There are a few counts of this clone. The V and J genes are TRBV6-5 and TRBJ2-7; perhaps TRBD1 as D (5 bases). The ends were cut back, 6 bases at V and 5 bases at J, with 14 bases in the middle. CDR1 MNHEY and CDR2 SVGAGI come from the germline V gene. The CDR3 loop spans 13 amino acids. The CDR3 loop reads CASSPLDTNEQYF. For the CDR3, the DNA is TGTGCCAGCAGCCCCTTGGACACTAACGAGCAGTACTTC.

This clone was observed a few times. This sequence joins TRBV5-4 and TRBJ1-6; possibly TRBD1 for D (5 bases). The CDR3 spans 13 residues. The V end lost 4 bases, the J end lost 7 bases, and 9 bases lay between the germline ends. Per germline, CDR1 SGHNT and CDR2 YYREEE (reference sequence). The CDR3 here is CASSPDRNSPLHF. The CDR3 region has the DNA TGTGCCAGCAGCCCCGACAGAAATTCACCCCTCCACTTT.

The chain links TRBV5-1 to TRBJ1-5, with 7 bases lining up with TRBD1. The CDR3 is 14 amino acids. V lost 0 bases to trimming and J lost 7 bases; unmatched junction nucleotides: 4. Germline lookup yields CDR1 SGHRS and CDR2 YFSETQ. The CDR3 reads CASSLGQGMQPQHF. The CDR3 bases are TGCGCCAGCAGCTTGGGACAGGGAATGCAGCCCCAGCATTTT.